These T cell receptor beta chains were read from a single sample in a study of shared clonotypes between healthy human individuals. Sequencing used immunoSEQ multiplex PCR; TCRdb keeps in-frame clones, though not all of them. The sample has about 2.1 million clones; about 93% are singletons. Sequenced input: naive CD8+ T cells from PBMCs. The receptors stem from a man between 18 and 35 years old in good health. Some clones in this sample may be carry-over from other donors' samples. CDR3s include the opening cysteine and the closing phenylalanine or tryptophan. The D gene is left open where the match is weak. Clone size is not always given. Where it is, it says once, few, many or a class for expanded clones.

D gene,V gene,J gene,clone size,CDR3 DNA,CDR3 protein
TRBD1,TRBV4-2,TRBJ2-7,-,TGTGCCAGCAGCCAAGTCGTGTCGGGACAGGGAGACGAGCAGTACTTC,CASSQVVSGQGDEQYF
-,TRBV6-6,TRBJ1-1,-,TGTGCCAGCAGTTACTCGGGAAGGTACACTGAAGCTTTCTTT,CASSYSGRYTEAFF
-,TRBV7-3,TRBJ2-2,-,TGTGCCAGCAGCAGGGGAGCCGGGGAGCTGTTTTTT,CASSRGAGELFF
-,TRBV28,TRBJ1-5,-,TGTGCCAGCAGTTTCGGGGGGCAGGTTCAGCCCCAGCATTTT,CASSFGGQVQPQHF
TRBD1,TRBV5-4,TRBJ2-6,-,TGTGCCAGCAGCGCTACCGACAGGGGCCCCCTCTCTGGGGCCAACGTCCTGACTTTC,CASSATDRGPLSGANVLTF
TRBD2,TRBV13,TRBJ2-1,-,TGTGCCAGTTTAGAGACTAGCGGGAACTACAATGAGCAGTTCTTC,CASLETSGNYNEQFF
-,TRBV19,TRBJ1-1,few,TGTGCCAGTCGTACGACAGCTGAAGCTTTCTTT,CASRTTAEAFF
-,TRBV5-1,TRBJ2-1,once,TGCGCCAGCAGCTTGGTCCGGCCCGTCCAGATTAATGAGCAGTTCTTC,CASSLVRPVQINEQFF
TRBD2,TRBV18,TRBJ2-1,once,TGTGCCAGCTCACCTGGGCTAGCGGGAGGTGAGCAGTTCTTC,CASSPGLAGGEQFF
TRBD2,TRBV27,TRBJ2-1,-,TGTGCCAGCAGTCTGGGACTAGCGGACAATGAGCAGTTCTTC,CASSLGLADNEQFF
-,TRBV9,TRBJ2-1,-,TGTGCCAGCAGCGTGGGGACTCGAAACAATGAGCAGTTCTTC,CASSVGTRNNEQFF
-,TRBV9,TRBJ1-2,-,TGTGCCAGCAGAGAACCGGGATACAACTATGGCTACACCTTC,CASREPGYNYGYTF
TRBD2,TRBV7-3,TRBJ2-1,-,TGTGCCAGCAGCTTTATAGCGGGGACCTACAATGAGCAGTTCTTC,CASSFIAGTYNEQFF
-,TRBV7-6,TRBJ1-2,-,TGTGCCAGCAGCCGCGGACCCAGCCATGGCTACACCTTC,CASSRGPSHGYTF
-,TRBV13,TRBJ1-2,-,TGTGCCAGCAGCTTTCACAGGGACTATGGCTACACCTTC,CASSFHRDYGYTF
TRBD1,TRBV28,TRBJ1-1,-,TGTGCCAGCAGTGGTCGACAGGGGAACACTGAAGCTTTCTTT,CASSGRQGNTEAFF
-,TRBV27,TRBJ2-2,-,TGTGCCAGCACACCAGGGATACTCGCTTTTGCTACTGGGGAGCTGTTTTTT,CASTPGILAFATGELFF
-,TRBV9,TRBJ2-7,-,TGTGCCAGCAGCCCAAGCCTCGGGGCCGAGCAGTACTTC,CASSPSLGAEQYF
TRBD2,TRBV4-3,TRBJ2-1,-,TGCGCCAGCAGCCAAGAATCCGGACTAGCGGACTCCCTGAGCTCCTACAATGAGCAGTTCTTC,CASSQESGLADSLSSYNEQFF
TRBD1,TRBV7-6,TRBJ1-2,-,TGTGCCAGCAGCTCTTCTCCCGGGACAGGGGCGGGGTTCGAGGGCTACACCTTC,CASSSSPGTGAGFEGYTF
TRBD2,TRBV7-9,TRBJ2-5,-,TGTGCCAGCAGCCCGTGGACTAGCGGAGAGACCCAGTACTTC,CASSPWTSGETQYF
-,TRBV5-1,TRBJ2-1,-,TGCGCCAGCAGCTTGGTCGGGGGCGGGAGACAATACAATGAGCAGTTCTTC,CASSLVGGGRQYNEQFF
TRBD2,TRBV2,TRBJ2-2,-,TGTGCCAGCATTGGACTAGCGGGAGTCGGCACCGGGGAGCTGTTTTTT,CASIGLAGVGTGELFF
TRBD2,TRBV4-3,TRBJ2-1,-,TGCGCCAGCAGCCAAGAACGGGAGGGCCTAGACAATGAGCAGTTCTTC,CASSQEREGLDNEQFF
-,TRBV19,TRBJ1-1,-,TGTGCCATTTATCGGGGGGGTGAAGCTTTCTTT,CAIYRGGEAFF
-,TRBV27,TRBJ1-2,-,TGTGCCAGCAGTTTTCGCTACAGCAGAATTGACTATGGCTACACCTTC,CASSFRYSRIDYGYTF